The 4 T cell receptor beta chains given below trace back to one sample, sequenced in a study of T cell responses to AZD1222 COVID-19 vaccine. The repertoire was sequenced with immunoSEQ multiplex PCR; TCRdb's copy has only in-frame clones and lacks some. The repertoire holds fewer than 130,000 clones, with about 93% as singletons. The sample was peripheral blood, taken on day 0 of AZD1222 vaccination. These receptor sequences come from an adult in good health.

The chain has TRBV27 and TRBJ2-1; TRBD2 might be the D (6 bases). V lost 2 bases, J lost 5 bases, and 7 bases lay in between. This CDR3 spans 13 amino acids. CDR1 and CDR2 (germline): MNHEY, SMNVEV (reference sequence). The CDR3 reads CASSLTGDNEQFF. The DNA of the CDR3 is TGTGCCAGCAGTTTAACGGGGGACAATGAGCAGTTCTTC.

This clone was detected only once. The genes are TRBV4-2 and TRBJ1-5, with D perhaps TRBD1 (5 bases). The CDR3 consists of 19 residues. The germline gives CDR1 LGHNA, CDR2 YNFKEQ. The V and J ends lost 0 bases and 0 bases respectively, with 18 bases between them. CDR3 in amino acids: CASSQDRGERGYSNQPQHF. CDR3 DNA: TGTGCCAGCAGCCAAGATAGAGGGGAGAGGGGTTATAGCAATCAGCCCCAGCATTTT.

The DNA of the CDR3 is TGTGCCAGCTCACCTGAGAATACAGATACGCAGTATTTT. It is translated as CASSPENTDTQYF. The chain recombines TRBV18 with TRBJ2-3; D uncertain. The CDR3 is made up of 13 amino acids. The germline V and J ends were trimmed by 3 bases and 3 bases, with 7 bases remaining between them. Germline V gene lookup returns CDR1 KGHSH and CDR2 LQKENI.

Only a few counts were recorded for this clone. This chain uses TRBV12-3 or TRBV12-4 with TRBJ2-7, with TRBD1 matching 7 bases. With 4 bases clipped from V and 5 bases from J, the junction kept 5 bases outside the gene matches. The CDR3 totals 13 residues. The CDR3 DNA is TGTGCCAGCAGTTCTGACAGGGCCCACGAGCAGTACTTC. Its protein product is CASSSDRAHEQYF.